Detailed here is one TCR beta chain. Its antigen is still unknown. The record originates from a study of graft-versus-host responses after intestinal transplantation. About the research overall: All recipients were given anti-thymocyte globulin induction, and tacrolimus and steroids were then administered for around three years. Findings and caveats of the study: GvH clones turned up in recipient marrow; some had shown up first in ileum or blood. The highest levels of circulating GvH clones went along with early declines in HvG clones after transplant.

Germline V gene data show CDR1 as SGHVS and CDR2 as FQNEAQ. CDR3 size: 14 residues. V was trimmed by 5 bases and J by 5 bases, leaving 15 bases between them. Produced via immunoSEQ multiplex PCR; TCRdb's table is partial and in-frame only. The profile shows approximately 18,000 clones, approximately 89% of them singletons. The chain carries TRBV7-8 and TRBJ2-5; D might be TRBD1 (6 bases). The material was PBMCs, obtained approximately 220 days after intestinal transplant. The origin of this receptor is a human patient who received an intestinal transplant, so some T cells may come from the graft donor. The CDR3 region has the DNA TGTGCCAGCAGCCAACAGGGCCGAGGGGAGACCCAGTACTTC. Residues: CASSQQGRGETQYF.